The 24 T cell receptor beta chains listed next were all sequenced from one sample in a study of shared clonotypes between healthy human individuals. Clones were sequenced by immunoSEQ multiplex PCR, and TCRdb holds only the in-frame ones, with some missing. The sample has around 1,900,000 clones, 93% seen once. Naive CD8 cells lacked CD45RO, underwent positive selection for CCR7 and left out terminally differentiated effector memory CD45RA+ cells. Sequenced sample: naive CD8+ T cells from PBMCs. These receptors all stem from a man in his late teens or twenties in good health. Some clones in this sample may be carry-over from other donors' samples.

The genes are TRBV27 and TRBJ2-6; D uncertain. Germline CDR1 is MNHEY and CDR2 is SMNVEV (reference sequence). The CDR3 runs 13 residues. The V end was cut by 3 bases, the J end by 4 bases, with 4 bases between. The CDR3 bases are TGTGCCAGCAGTTTCCTGGGGGCCAACGTCCTGACTTTC. Its translation: CASSFLGANVLTF.

The CDR3 bases are TGTGCCATCAGTGACGTGGAGAACACCGGGGAGCTGTTTTTT. Amino acid sequence: CAISDVENTGELFF. This chain uses TRBV10-3 with TRBJ2-2; no reliable D call. The CDR3 is 14 amino acids. From germline, CDR1 is ENHRY and CDR2 SYGVKD. Trimming took off 3 bases at V and 1 base at J, with 6 bases between the two ends.

The chain carries TRBV25-1 and TRBJ2-5; the match to TRBD1 covers 7 bases. Matching the DNA end better, TRBJ2-7 makes the J call doubtful. The CDR3 sequence is 14 residues long. Germline CDR1 and CDR2: MGHDK and SYGVNS. The CDR3 here is CASSAQGRVGEQYF. Written as DNA, the CDR3 is TGTGCCAGCAGTGCACAGGGGAGAGTAGGCGAGCAGTACTTC.

This chain joins TRBV5-1 and TRBJ2-7; D tentatively fits TRBD1 or TRBD2 (5 bases each). V dropped 4 bases and J dropped 2 bases, with 19 bases sitting between them. Germline CDR1 SGHRS, CDR2 YFSETQ. The CDR3 runs 16 residues. The CDR3 nucleotides read TGCGCCAGCAGCCCCAGAAGCCAAGGGACCACCTACGAGCAGTACTTC. Protein sequence: CASSPRSQGTTYEQYF. The variable domain in full, completed from reference TRBV5-1 and TRBJ2-7, reads KAGVTQTPRYLIKTRGQQVTLSCSPISGHRSVSWYQQTPGQGLQFLFEYFSETQRNKGNFPGRFSGRQFSNSRSEMNVSTLELGDSALYLCASSPRSQGTTYEQYFGPGTRLTVT.

This clone appeared a single time. V usage is TRBV19 and J usage is TRBJ2-7, with D possibly being TRBD2 (5 bases). Germline V gives CDR1 LNHDA, CDR2 SQIVND (reference sequence). CDR3 size: 15 residues. Trimming cost V 3 bases and J 0 bases, with 12 bases left between them. The CDR3, as DNA: TGTGCCAGTAGTATGAGTCTAGCAGACTCCTACGAGCAGTACTTC. This codes for CASSMSLADSYEQYF.

The chain carries TRBV4-2 and TRBJ2-1; tentative D call: TRBD2 (6 bases). Trimming removed 1 base from V and 5 bases from J, with 15 bases in between. The V gene's germline CDR1 is LGHNA and CDR2 YNFKEQ. This CDR3 has 16 amino acids. The DNA of the CDR3 is TGTGCCAGCAGCCAAGCCACGGGAGAAGAAGACAATGAGCAGTTCTTC. Translated, it gives CASSQATGEEDNEQFF.

This rearrangement joins TRBV7-8 to TRBJ1-4; D not certain. CDR1 and CDR2 from the germline V gene are SGHVS and FQNEAQ. This CDR3 has 16 amino acids. Trimming stripped 4 bases from V and 0 bases from J, with 12 bases between. The CDR3 loop is CASSYRRTATNEKLFF. The CDR3 nucleotides are TGTGCCAGCAGCTACCGACGGACTGCAACTAATGAAAAACTGTTTTTT. Using reference TRBV7-8 and TRBJ1-4 for the parts outside the CDR3, the full variable domain is GAGVSQSPRYKVAKRGQDVALRCDPISGHVSLFWYQQALGQGPEFLTYFQNEAQLDKSGLPSDRFFAERPEGSVSTLKIQRTQQEDSAVYLCASSYRRTATNEKLFFGSGTQLSVL.

J is TRBJ2-3 and V is TRBV27; D not certain. This CDR3 has 17 amino acids. Germline V gene data show CDR1 as MNHEY and CDR2 as SMNVEV (reference sequence). V shed 5 bases and J shed 0 bases, with 18 bases lying between them. CDR3 amino acids: CASSAEEPHPSTDTQYF. The CDR3 coding sequence is TGTGCCAGCAGTGCTGAGGAGCCCCACCCTAGCACAGATACGCAGTATTTT.

The genes are TRBV27 and TRBJ2-5; D uncertain. The CDR3 runs 15 residues. The V end lost 2 bases, the J end lost 1 base, and 11 bases lay between the germline ends. The germline V gene encodes CDR1 MNHEY and CDR2 SMNVEV (reference sequence). For the CDR3, the DNA is TGTGCCAGCAGTTTAAGGTTTAAACTCCAAGAGACCCAGTACTTC. The encoded protein is CASSLRFKLQETQYF.

J is TRBJ1-2 and V is TRBV10-3; D not certain. Per germline, CDR1 ENHRY and CDR2 SYGVKD. Trimming shortened V by 3 bases and J by 7 bases, and 15 bases separated the two germline ends. CDR3 length: 14 residues. CDR3 sequence (DNA): TGTGCCATCAGTGACCTCGCGGGGTCGCGTGGCTACACCTTC. Translated, it gives CAISDLAGSRGYTF.

Comments on this clone: In the same sample, other DNA sequences code for this CDR3. The J gene is TRBJ2-1, the V gene TRBV7-9; tentative D call: TRBD1 (6 bases). V was clipped by 0 bases and J by 10 bases, with 7 bases between them. CDR3 length: 12 amino acids. The germline V gene encodes CDR1 SEHNR and CDR2 FQNEAQ (reference sequence). The CDR3 DNA sequence: TGTGCCAGCAGCTTAGCCGGGACAGAGCAGTTCTTC. It specifies CASSLAGTEQFF.

This clone has a single count. This sample also contains other DNA sequences that code for the same CDR3. The gene calls are TRBV6-5 and TRBJ2-7; D call uncertain. V lost 2 bases and J 1 base, leaving 9 bases between the germline ends. CDR3 size: 14 residues. Per the germline V gene, CDR1 is MNHEY and CDR2 is SVGAGI. Here the CDR3 DNA reads TGTGCCAGCAGTTACAGGGTTGGGTCCTACGAGCAGTACTTC. Protein: CASSYRVGSYEQYF.

Only one count was recorded for this clone. The V call is TRBV5-1, the J call TRBJ2-1; 11 nucleotides align to TRBD2. Per the germline V gene, CDR1 is SGHRS and CDR2 is YFSETQ. The CDR3 spans 15 residues. After removal of 4 bases from V and 6 bases from J, the junction contained 6 bases not matched to a gene. The CDR3 DNA is TGCGCCAGCAGCGCAACCGGGACTAGCGGCAATGAGCAGTTCTTC. Its protein product is CASSATGTSGNEQFF.

To note about this clone: Other DNA sequences in this specimen translate into the identical CDR3. The chain links TRBV28 to TRBJ1-5; maybe TRBD1 (5 bases). The CDR3 extends over 12 amino acids. Germline lookup yields CDR1 MDHEN and CDR2 SYDVKM. Trimming stripped 7 bases from V and 4 bases from J, with 8 bases between. In DNA form, the CDR3 reads TGTGCCAGCACCGGGGGTAATCAGCCCCAGCATTTT. Translated: CASTGGNQPQHF.

This clone is a singleton in its sample. The chain links TRBV28 to TRBJ2-1; possible D gene TRBD2, 6 bases. V was shortened by 10 bases and J by 7 bases, with 11 bases between the two germline ends. The germline V gene encodes CDR1 MDHEN and CDR2 SYDVKM. The CDR3 consists of 11 residues. The CDR3 region has the DNA TGTGCCACCGATGGAGGGAATGAGCAGTTCTTC. Its protein product is CATDGGNEQFF.

The chain is built from TRBV10-1 and TRBJ2-1, with a possible D match to TRBD2 (5 bases). V lost 0 bases and J lost 2, with 17 bases in between. From germline, CDR1 is WNHNN and CDR2 SYGVQD (reference sequence). CDR3 length equals 18 residues. CDR3 DNA: TGCGCCAGCAGTGAGTCGAACGTAAGCGGCCGACCCTACAATGAGCAGTTCTTC. Amino acid sequence: CASSESNVSGRPYNEQFF.

CDR3 sequence (DNA): TGCGCCAGCAGCTTGGCCGGTACAAAGGCTCTCTACGAGCAGTACTTC. Translated, it gives CASSLAGTKALYEQYF. V and J are TRBV5-1 and TRBJ2-7; unclear D gene. Germline CDR1 reads SGHRS; CDR2 reads YFSETQ. There are 16 residues in the CDR3. The V end lost 0 bases, the J end lost 3 bases, and 16 bases lay between the germline ends.

This rearrangement joins TRBV5-6 to TRBJ2-1; 10 bases fit TRBD2. Germline CDR1 reads SGHDT; CDR2 reads YYEEEE. The CDR3 has 19 residues. Germline trimming cut 8 bases from V and 9 bases from J; bases unmatched to any gene: 26. The CDR3 loop is CASAARVLAGAGREVEQFF. CDR3 sequence (DNA): TGTGCCAGTGCCGCTCGGGTGCTAGCGGGGGCTGGCCGCGAGGTTGAGCAGTTCTTC.

This clone was found once. The chain combines TRBV6-5 with TRBJ2-2; D uncertain. The V end was cut by 0 bases, the J end by 4 bases, with 6 bases between. CDR1 and CDR2 from the germline V gene are MNHEY and SVGAGI. This CDR3 region has 14 residues. The CDR3 region has the DNA TGTGCCAGCAGTTACTCCGGCCCCACCGGGGAGCTGTTTTTT. It yields the protein CASSYSGPTGELFF.

The chain recombines TRBV7-8 with TRBJ2-7; 10 nucleotides match TRBD2. Germline CDR1 is SGHVS and CDR2 is FQNEAQ. V lost 0 bases to trimming and J lost 3 bases; unmatched junction nucleotides: 8. The CDR3 sequence is 17 residues long. CDR3 sequence (DNA): TGTGCCAGCAGCTTAGCACTAGCGGGGAGTGAATACTACGAGCAGTACTTC. Amino acid sequence: CASSLALAGSEYYEQYF.

This sequence joins TRBV28 and TRBJ2-1, with 10 bases that match TRBD2. V gave up 7 bases and J gave up 0 bases; unmatched junction bases: 6. The CDR3 consists of 16 residues. Per the germline V gene, CDR1 is MDHEN and CDR2 is SYDVKM. CDR3 DNA: TGTGCCAGCACCACGGGGACTAGCGACTCCTACAATGAGCAGTTCTTC. It translates to CASTTGTSDSYNEQFF.

The V call is TRBV15, the J call TRBJ2-5; tentatively, D is TRBD2 (5 bases). In germline, CDR1 is LNHNV, CDR2 YYDKDF (reference sequence). This CDR3 spans 16 amino acids. V shed 2 bases and J shed 1 base, with 14 bases lying between them. CDR3 loop: CATSRFPAGGQETQYF. In nucleotides, the CDR3 is TGTGCCACCAGCAGATTTCCGGCGGGTGGCCAAGAGACCCAGTACTTC.

This rearrangement joins TRBV19 to TRBJ2-5; TRBD2 aligns across 8 bases. V lost 9 bases and J lost 2; bases outside the gene matches: 8. The CDR3 loop spans 14 amino acids. The germline gives CDR1 LNHDA, CDR2 SQIVND (reference sequence). The CDR3 sequence: CASAERGRQETQYF. The CDR3 DNA sequence: TGTGCCAGCGCCGAGCGGGGGAGACAAGAGACCCAGTACTTC.

The chain links TRBV30 to TRBJ2-7, with D tentatively TRBD2 (5 bases). The germline V gene encodes CDR1 GTSNPN and CDR2 SVGIG (reference sequence). The CDR3 consists of 12 residues. Trimming left V 0 bases short and J 6 bases short, with 9 bases between. CDR3 in DNA: TGTGCCTGGAGTGTAGGCAGCGGCGAGCAGTACTTC. Its translation: CAWSVGSGEQYF.